This T cell receptor (beta chain) was sequenced in a study of shared clonotypes between healthy human individuals. Study overall: Each donor had three CD4 naive, three CD4 memory, two CD8 naive and one CD8 memory plate.

Trimming removed 2 bases from V and 4 bases from J, with 11 bases in between. CDR1 MDHEN and CDR2 SYDVKM come from the germline V gene. The CDR3 contains 14 residues. Each donor was a Caucasian adult residing in Nashville, Tennessee. The study's findings and limits: Relative to memory subsets, naive subsets generally showed larger estimated richness.

Worth noting for this clone: Its matching antigen is unknown.

The repertoire was sequenced with immunoSEQ multiplex PCR; TCRdb's copy has only in-frame clones and lacks some. This sample has about 660,000 clones; roughly 70% occur once, and the top ten carry over 1.5%. The chain is built from TRBV28 and TRBJ1-2; D not certain. The clonotype was recovered from a young woman in good health. The specimen sequenced was memory CD4+ T cells sorted from blood. The subset denotes: CD45RA-negative fraction. In nucleotides, the CDR3 is TGTGCCAGCAGTTTAACTAGTGCAATCTATGGCTACACCTTC. Protein: CASSLTSAIYGYTF.